This T cell receptor beta chain was documented in a study of post-analysis software for immune sequencing data (dated by TCRdb to between 2014 and 2016). Background for the entire study: Relapsing-remitting, secondary progressive and progressive-relapsing multiple sclerosis were recorded as disease courses, and subtype annotation was lacking for some patients. Patient repertoires were compared against 11 previously published healthy control repertoires from donors aged about 6 to 26 years. A subset of samples was prepared in parallel using single-end sample barcoding, then pooled and co-amplified after Illumina adapter ligation.

Concerning this clonotype itself: Its antigen remains undetermined. Base qualities were left out, and no much larger clone turns up one base away.

What the authors observed across the whole study: Roughly 5 TRBV segments, including TRBV5-6, TRBV5-1 and TRBV20-1, were significantly more frequent in patients than controls. Significantly lower normalized Chao1 diversity was found in multiple sclerosis patients than in controls, suggesting substantial peripheral T-cell clonal expansion. The control group was slightly older than the multiple sclerosis patient group. Direct clustering with F measure revealed strong co-clustering of samples prepared in the same batch, which led to a batch-effect correction.

Receptor amplification or capture employed PCR. TCRdb lists the instrument as Illumina HiSeq 2500. To reduce PCR and sequencing biases, unique molecular identifiers were incorporated into the TCR beta cDNA libraries. Per 1 to 10 million input T cells, approximately 500,000 cDNA molecules were obtained, such that each molecule approximated one T cell. Patient libraries were prepared and sequenced with the same protocol used for the earlier healthy control dataset. Within a given batch, samples were prepared together, multiplexed and sequenced on the same HiSeq lane. As for how the authors treated the data: Raw barcoded reads were processed with MIGEC, discarding single-read molecular identifier groups before consensus assembly and CDR3 extraction. Clonotype tables were post-analysed with VDJtools, and diversity was normalized by down-sampling all datasets to the smallest sample size. In repertoire overlap clustering, CDR3 amino acid sequences, but not nucleotide sequences, were matched to correct batch-related cross-sample contamination. Using fastp at Q25 and MiXCR, TCRdb reprocessed the public reads and kept productive beta chains. Rows are combined by CDR3 protein, so each entry shows the most common genes and DNA. TCRdb, not the authors, supplied the V and J calls. This sample lists roughly 800,000 distinct CDR3 sequences; about 57% were detected once. Of the sample, over 4% is held by the ten largest clones.

From its cysteine to its phenylalanine, the CDR3 spans 17 amino acids. Left in the record is the CDR3 DNA by itself, 51 bases read in frame from the first base. The V end gives up 0 bases and the J end 2 bases, leaving 9 bases in the junction not matched to a gene. The germline V gene specifies SGHRS as CDR1 and YFSETQ as CDR2. To demonstrate the VDJtools post-analysis software, the study profiled TCR beta repertoires from the peripheral blood of 10 to 15 young patients with multiple sclerosis. The multiple sclerosis patients were children and adolescents ranging in age from roughly 6 to 16 years. The receptor was isolated from a girl between 5 and 17 years old with multiple sclerosis. The sample was blood. This chain is built from TRBV5-1 and TRBJ2-5; the junction holds 8 bases that match TRBD2. Here is the DNA: TGCGCCAGCAGCTTGGCCATCGGTAGCGGGAAACAAGAGACCCAGTACTTC. Protein translation: CASSLAIGSGKQETQYF. When the CDR3 is completed using the reference TRBV5-1 and TRBJ2-5 genes on either side, the full variable domain is KAGVTQTPRYLIKTRGQQVTLSCSPISGHRSVSWYQQTPGQGLQFLFEYFSETQRNKGNFPGRFSGRQFSNSRSEMNVSTLELGDSALYLCASSLAIGSGKQETQYFGPGTRLLVL.